The TCR beta chain described here comes from a study of early T cells in non-severe SARS-CoV-2 infection. The CDR3 has 11 residues. CDR1 and CDR2 (germline): SEHNR, FQNEAQ (reference sequence). Trimming cost V 1 base and J 8 bases, with 5 bases left between them. This clonotype was counted at least ten times. In the library, individual cDNA molecules carried attached unique molecular identifiers. TCRdb processed the 5' RACE reads anew with MiXCR; each CDR3 protein has one entry. The sample shows tens of thousands of distinct CDR3 sequences, about 12% of them seen only once. The sample comprised whole blood. This TCR was recovered from an adult who was a healthcare worker with PCR-confirmed SARS-CoV-2 infection or an uninfected control (not recorded which). The chain couples TRBV7-9 to TRBJ1-2; D is uncertain. CDR3 DNA sequence: TGTGCCAGCAGCTTAGAAGAGGGCTACACCTTC. Amino acid sequence: CASSLEEGYTF.